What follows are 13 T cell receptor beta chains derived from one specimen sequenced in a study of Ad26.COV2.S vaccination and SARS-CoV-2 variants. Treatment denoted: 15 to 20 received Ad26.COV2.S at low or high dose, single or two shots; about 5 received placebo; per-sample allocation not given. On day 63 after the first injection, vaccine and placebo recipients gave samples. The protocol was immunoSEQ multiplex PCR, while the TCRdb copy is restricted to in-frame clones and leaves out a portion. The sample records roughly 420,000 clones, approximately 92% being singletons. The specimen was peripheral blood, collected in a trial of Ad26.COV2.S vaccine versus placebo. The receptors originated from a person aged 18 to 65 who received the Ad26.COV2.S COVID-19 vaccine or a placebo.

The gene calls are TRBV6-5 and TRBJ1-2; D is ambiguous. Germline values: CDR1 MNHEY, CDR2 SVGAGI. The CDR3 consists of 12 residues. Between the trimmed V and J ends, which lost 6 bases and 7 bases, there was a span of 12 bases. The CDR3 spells CASRRLGFGYTF. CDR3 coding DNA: TGTGCCAGCAGGCGTTTAGGGTTTGGCTACACCTTC.

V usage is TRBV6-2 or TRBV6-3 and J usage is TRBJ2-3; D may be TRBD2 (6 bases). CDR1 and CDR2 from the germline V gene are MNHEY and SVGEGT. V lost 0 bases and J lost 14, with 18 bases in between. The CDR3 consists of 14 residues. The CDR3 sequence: CASSYSGTFGVSYF. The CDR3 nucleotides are TGTGCCAGCAGTTACTCGGGGACTTTTGGGGTATCGTATTTT.

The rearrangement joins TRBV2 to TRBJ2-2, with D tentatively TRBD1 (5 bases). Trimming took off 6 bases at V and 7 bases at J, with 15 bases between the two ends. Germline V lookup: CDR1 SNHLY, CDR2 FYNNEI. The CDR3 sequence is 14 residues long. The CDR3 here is CASRTGAQVGELFF. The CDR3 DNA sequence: TGTGCCAGCAGGACTGGGGCCCAGGTCGGGGAGCTGTTTTTT.

CDR3 region: CASSLTGGSREKLFF. The DNA of the CDR3 is TGCGCCAGCAGCCTCACAGGGGGCTCTAGGGAAAAACTGTTTTTT. The chain recombines TRBV4-1 with TRBJ1-4; 9 positions agree with TRBD1. The V and J ends lost 4 bases and 8 bases, in that order; junction bases with no gene match: 8. The length of the CDR3 is 15 residues. The germline V gene encodes CDR1 MGHRA and CDR2 YSYEKL.

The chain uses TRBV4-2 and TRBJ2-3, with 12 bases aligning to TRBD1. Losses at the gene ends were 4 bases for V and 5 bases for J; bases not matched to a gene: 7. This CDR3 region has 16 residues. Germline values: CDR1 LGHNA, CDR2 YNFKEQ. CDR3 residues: CASSPGTGGSIDTQYF. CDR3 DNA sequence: TGTGCCAGCAGCCCCGGGACAGGGGGCTCGATAGATACGCAGTATTTT.

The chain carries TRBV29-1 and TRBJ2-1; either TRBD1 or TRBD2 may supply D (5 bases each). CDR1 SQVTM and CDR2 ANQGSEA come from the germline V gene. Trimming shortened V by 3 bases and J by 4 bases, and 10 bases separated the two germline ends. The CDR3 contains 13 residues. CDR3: CSVERDPYNEQFF. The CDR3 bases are TGCAGCGTTGAGAGGGACCCATACAATGAGCAGTTCTTC.

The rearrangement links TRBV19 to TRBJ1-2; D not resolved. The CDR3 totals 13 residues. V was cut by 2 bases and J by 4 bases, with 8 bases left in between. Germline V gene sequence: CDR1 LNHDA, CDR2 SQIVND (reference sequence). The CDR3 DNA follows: TGTGCCAGTAGTATAAGGTCGAGCTATGGCTACACCTTC. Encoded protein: CASSIRSSYGYTF.

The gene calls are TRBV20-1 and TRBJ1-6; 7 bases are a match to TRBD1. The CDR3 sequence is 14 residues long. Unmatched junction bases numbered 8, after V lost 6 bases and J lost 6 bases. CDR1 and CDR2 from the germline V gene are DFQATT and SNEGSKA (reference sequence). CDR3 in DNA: TGCAGTGCAAGTGACAGGGCCTCTAATTCACCCCTCCACTTT. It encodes CSASDRASNSPLHF.

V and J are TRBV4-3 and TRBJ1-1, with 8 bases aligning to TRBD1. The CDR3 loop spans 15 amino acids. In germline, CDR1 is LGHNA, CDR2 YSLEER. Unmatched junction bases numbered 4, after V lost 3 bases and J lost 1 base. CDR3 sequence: CASSHMDRANTEAFF. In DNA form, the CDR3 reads TGCGCCAGCAGCCATATGGACAGGGCGAACACTGAAGCTTTCTTT.

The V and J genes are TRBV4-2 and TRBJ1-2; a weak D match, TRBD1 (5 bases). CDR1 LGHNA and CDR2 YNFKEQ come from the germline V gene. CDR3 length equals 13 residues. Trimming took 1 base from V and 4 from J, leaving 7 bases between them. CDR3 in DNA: TGTGCCAGCAGCCAAGGGGGGTCCTATGGCTACACCTTC. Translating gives CASSQGGSYGYTF.

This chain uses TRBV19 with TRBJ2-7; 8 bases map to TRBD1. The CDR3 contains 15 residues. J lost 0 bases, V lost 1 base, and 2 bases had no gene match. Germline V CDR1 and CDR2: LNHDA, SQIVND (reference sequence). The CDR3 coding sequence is TGTGCCAGTAGTATAGCCGGACAGGGCTCCTACGAGCAGTACTTC. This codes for CASSIAGQGSYEQYF. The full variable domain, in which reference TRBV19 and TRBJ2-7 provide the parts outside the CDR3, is DGGITQSPKYLFRKEGQNVTLSCEQNLNHDAMYWYRQDPGQGLRLIYYSQIVNDFQKGDIAEGYSVSREKKESFPLTVTSAQKNPTAFYLCASSIAGQGSYEQYFGPGTRLTVT.

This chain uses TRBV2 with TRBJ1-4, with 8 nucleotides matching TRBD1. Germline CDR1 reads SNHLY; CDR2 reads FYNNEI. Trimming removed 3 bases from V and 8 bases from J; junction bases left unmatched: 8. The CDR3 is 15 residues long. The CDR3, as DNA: TGTGCCAGCAGTGAGGTCGGACAGGGAGGAGAAAAACTGTTTTTT. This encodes CASSEVGQGGEKLFF. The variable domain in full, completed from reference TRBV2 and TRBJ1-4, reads EPEVTQTPSHQVTQMGQEVILRCVPISNHLYFYWYRQILGQKVEFLVSFYNNEISEKSEIFDDQFSVERPDGSNFTLKIRSTKLEDSAMYFCASSEVGQGGEKLFFGSGTQLSVL.

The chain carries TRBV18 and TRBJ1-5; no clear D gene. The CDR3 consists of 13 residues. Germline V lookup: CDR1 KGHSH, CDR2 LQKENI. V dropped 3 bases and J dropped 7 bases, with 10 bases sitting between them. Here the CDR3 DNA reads TGTGCCAGCTCACCGCGATTGGGACAGCCCCAGCATTTT. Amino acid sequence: CASSPRLGQPQHF.